The 18 T cell receptor beta chains presented below share a single source sample, sequenced in a study of cytomegalovirus exposure and HLA in healthy donors. The PCR employed 60 Vbeta primers together with 13 Jbeta primers. TCRdb keeps only in-frame clones here, not all; method: immunoSEQ multiplex PCR. The table includes about 160,000 clones, about 82% detected once. Sequencing was performed on PBMCs. The receptors stem from a woman in her twenties or thirties in good health and CMV-seropositive.

The chain is built from TRBV6-4 and TRBJ2-2; D may be TRBD1 (5 bases). V lost 4 bases to trimming and J lost 4 bases, with 13 bases between them. This CDR3 has 15 residues. Germline V lookup: CDR1 MRHNA, CDR2 SNTAGT. CDR3 sequence: CASSGQGESTGELFF. CDR3 nucleotide sequence: TGTGCCAGCAGTGGTCAGGGTGAGAGCACCGGGGAGCTGTTTTTT.

V is TRBV4-1 and J is TRBJ1-1; maybe TRBD1 (6 bases). CDR1 and CDR2 (germline): MGHRA, YSYEKL. The CDR3 covers 14 residues. Trimming took off 6 bases at V and 4 bases at J, with 15 bases between the two ends. Written as DNA, the CDR3 is TGCGCCAGCAGTCCTAGGGGGTCCGGCACTGAAGCTTTCTTT. It translates to CASSPRGSGTEAFF.

The chain combines TRBV10-3 with TRBJ1-1, with TRBD1 matching over 10 bases. CDR1 is ENHRY and CDR2 is SYGVKD in the germline V gene. The length of the CDR3 is 16 residues. The J segment lost 2 bases and the V segment lost 10 bases, leaving 13 bases of the junction unmatched. CDR3 DNA sequence: TGTGCCACCCAAGACCCCGGGACAGGGGCCAACACTGAAGCTTTCTTT. It specifies CATQDPGTGANTEAFF.

V usage is TRBV7-9 and J usage is TRBJ1-1; no clear D gene. In germline, CDR1 is SEHNR, CDR2 FQNEAQ (reference sequence). V shed 6 bases and J shed 1 base, with 12 bases lying between them. The CDR3 is 14 residues long. CDR3 sequence (DNA): TGTGCCAGCAGTCTCTGGGCTTCGAACACTGAAGCTTTCTTT. Protein sequence: CASSLWASNTEAFF.

The sample holds a few counts of this clone. The chain combines TRBV5-1 with TRBJ1-6; TRBD1 matches 7 bases. The CDR3 has 17 amino acids. V dropped 2 bases and J dropped 2; count of bases not matched to a gene: 7. From germline, CDR1 is SGHRS and CDR2 YFSETQ. The CDR3 reads CASSFHNGQAYNSPLHF. The CDR3 coding sequence is TGCGCCAGCAGCTTCCACAATGGACAGGCCTATAATTCACCCCTCCACTTT.

This clone occurred a few times. The rearrangement links TRBV6-5 to TRBJ2-1; tentative D call: TRBD1 (6 bases). Trimming took off 7 bases at V and 5 bases at J, with 18 bases between the two ends. Germline loops: CDR1 MNHEY, CDR2 SVGAGI. The length of the CDR3 is 15 residues. The CDR3 loop is CASTNYRARHNEQFF. CDR3 bases: TGTGCCAGCACCAATTACAGGGCCCGTCACAATGAGCAGTTCTTC.

The chain carries TRBV27 and TRBJ1-5; D unclear. Germline values: CDR1 MNHEY, CDR2 SMNVEV (reference sequence). The V end was cut by 3 bases, the J end by 4 bases, with 4 bases between. The CDR3 extends over 12 amino acids. The CDR3 nucleotides read TGTGCCAGCAGTTTCGGTAATCAGCCCCAGCATTTT. This translates into CASSFGNQPQHF.

The chain carries TRBV27 and TRBJ2-2, with D perhaps matching TRBD1 (6 bases). Trimming pared 5 bases from V and 6 bases from J, leaving 16 bases between. The CDR3 is 15 amino acids. Looked up from germline, CDR1 is MNHEY and CDR2 is SMNVEV (reference sequence). The DNA for the CDR3 is TGTGCCAGCAGTCCCCACGGACAGCGCCCCGGGGAGCTGTTTTTT. It is translated as CASSPHGQRPGELFF.

This chain links TRBV7-2 with TRBJ2-3, with 8 bases that match TRBD1. CDR1 is SGHTA and CDR2 is FQGNSA in the germline V gene. V lost 4 bases to trimming and J lost 2 bases; unmatched junction nucleotides: 5. The CDR3 is made up of 15 amino acids. The CDR3 DNA reads as TGTGCCAGCAGCTCACAGGGGGGTTTCACAGATACGCAGTATTTT. This gives the protein CASSSQGGFTDTQYF. Variable domain in full (rest from reference TRBV7-2 and TRBJ2-3): GAGVSQSPSNKVTEKGKDVELRCDPISGHTALYWYRQSLGQGLEFLIYFQGNSAPDKSGLPSDRFSAERTGGSVSTLTIQRTQQEDSAVYLCASSSQGGFTDTQYFGPGTRLTVL.

DNA for the CDR3: TGTGCCAGCAGTGCTGGGACAGGATTATATGGCTACACCTTC. As protein: CASSAGTGLYGYTF. The gene calls are TRBV6-1 and TRBJ1-2, with 8 bases that match TRBD1. Germline assignment: CDR1 MNHNS and CDR2 SASEGT. J was trimmed by 5 bases and V by 4 bases; bases with no gene match: 6. The CDR3 is 14 residues long.

The chain uses TRBV10-1 and TRBJ2-7; no clear D gene. This CDR3 is 14 amino acids long. In germline, CDR1 is WNHNN, CDR2 SYGVQD (reference sequence). V lost 1 base and J 4 bases, leaving 11 bases between the germline ends. The CDR3 spells CASSEWKTSYEQYF. The CDR3 DNA sequence: TGCGCCAGCAGTGAGTGGAAGACAAGTTACGAGCAGTACTTC.

The chain is built from TRBV19 and TRBJ1-3, with D possibly matching TRBD1 (5 bases). The V end lost 3 bases, the J end lost 2 bases, and 14 bases lay between the germline ends. Per germline, CDR1 LNHDA and CDR2 SQIVND (reference sequence). This CDR3 spans 16 amino acids. CDR3 amino acids: CASSISGTGAGNTIYF. The DNA of the CDR3 is TGTGCCAGTAGTATTAGTGGCACAGGTGCTGGAAACACCATATATTTT.

This clone was seen a handful of times. The chain recombines TRBV7-9 with TRBJ1-1, with a weak D call TRBD1 (6 bases). V gave up 0 bases and J gave up 8 bases, with 10 bases separating them. This CDR3 spans 13 amino acids. Germline V lookup: CDR1 SEHNR, CDR2 FQNEAQ (reference sequence). The CDR3 is CASSLASQGEAFF. CDR3 nucleotides: TGTGCCAGCAGCTTAGCGTCCCAGGGGGAAGCTTTCTTT.

V gene TRBV30 combines with J gene TRBJ1-2; TRBD1 matches at 7 bases. The J segment lost 5 bases and the V segment lost 0 bases, leaving 9 bases of the junction unmatched. CDR1 GTSNPN and CDR2 SVGIG come from the germline V gene (reference sequence). This CDR3 comprises 15 residues. CDR3 nucleotides: TGTGCCTGGAGTGTAGGGGGGACAGACTATTATGGCTACACCTTC. Amino acid sequence: CAWSVGGTDYYGYTF.

This chain's CDR3 is CASSMEGQGTYEQYF. DNA for the CDR3: TGTGCCAGTAGTATGGAGGGACAGGGGACCTACGAGCAGTACTTC. V usage is TRBV19 and J usage is TRBJ2-7; TRBD1 aligns across 10 bases. J lost 2 bases, V lost 3 bases, and 4 bases had no gene match. This CDR3 is built from 15 residues. The germline V gene has CDR1 LNHDA and CDR2 SQIVND (reference sequence).

CDR3 region: CAWTRGRSGNTIYF. The CDR3 DNA reads as TGTGCCTGGACCCGCGGGAGATCTGGAAACACCATATATTTT. The V and J genes are TRBV30 and TRBJ1-3; D not certain. V was cut by 4 bases and J by 1 base, with 11 bases left in between. CDR3 length equals 14 residues. Germline lookup yields CDR1 GTSNPN and CDR2 SVGIG (reference sequence).

There are a few counts of this clone. V usage is TRBV5-1 and J usage is TRBJ1-2; TRBD1 matches 7 bases. CDR1 is SGHRS and CDR2 is YFSETQ in the germline V gene. The CDR3 has 15 residues. Trimming removed 4 bases from V and 0 bases from J; junction bases left unmatched: 6. For the CDR3, the DNA is TGCGCCAGCAGCGCCTGGACAGGCCCTAACTATGGCTACACCTTC. Its translation: CASSAWTGPNYGYTF.

J is TRBJ1-6 and V is TRBV28, with 7 bases fitting TRBD1. The ends lost 5 bases at V and 5 bases at J; junction bases unmatched: 12. The CDR3 totals 17 residues. Looked up from germline, CDR1 is MDHEN and CDR2 is SYDVKM. CDR3 DNA sequence: TGTGCCAGCAGTCCTTATTGGGGACAGAGAAATAATTCACCCCTCCACTTT. It codes for CASSPYWGQRNNSPLHF.